This TCR beta chain is from a study of blood T cell repertoires in COVID-19. Trimming at V came to 6 bases and at J to 1 base, leaving 2 bases not matched to a gene. CDR3 length: 14 residues. The germline CDR1 and CDR2 sequences are MNHEY and SVGAGI. Contact with a PCR-confirmed or clinician-diagnosed COVID-19 case occurred within 2 weeks of entry. As processed by the authors: Estimation of nucleated cell counts was performed using reference gene primer amplification. Profiled with immunoSEQ multiplex PCR; TCRdb holds only in-frame clones, not every one. D and trimming come from the DNA, and the V and J calls and clone size come from that table. The sample comprises 250,000 to 400,000 clones, roughly 85% of which are singletons, and 1.5% to 2% rests with the top ten.

Material: PBMCs or T cells enriched from blood (not recorded which). This chain links TRBV6-5 with TRBJ1-2; TRBD1 agrees at 10 bases. The receptor was derived from a woman in her twenties or thirties who had been exposed to COVID-19. The CDR3 is CASSRDRGNYGYTF. DNA for the CDR3: TGTGCCAGCAGCCGGGACAGGGGTAACTATGGCTACACCTTC.